Following are 6 T cell receptor beta chains from one sample sequenced in a study of OX40 agonist ivuxolimab in advanced cancers. Clones were sequenced by immunoSEQ multiplex PCR, and TCRdb holds only the in-frame ones, with some missing. This table holds 130,000 or so clones, roughly 91% found once. The sequencing here drew on CD4+ or CD8+ T cells sorted from blood, taken in a trial of the OX40 agonist ivuxolimab. Receptors were obtained from an adult with an advanced solid tumor such as melanoma, head and neck, liver or kidney cancer.

CDR3 nucleotide sequence: TGTGCCAGCTCACCACGCCTAGCGGGGGCTCAAGAGACCCAGTACTTC. Its translation: CASSPRLAGAQETQYF. This chain links TRBV18 with TRBJ2-5; TRBD2 aligns across 10 bases. Germline CDR1 KGHSH, CDR2 LQKENI. This CDR3 comprises 16 residues. V lost 1 base to trimming and J lost 2 bases; unmatched junction nucleotides: 4. Filled out from reference TRBV18 and TRBJ2-5, the complete variable domain reads NAGVMQNPRHLVRRRGQEARLRCSPMKGHSHVYWYRQLPEEGLKFMVYLQKENIIDESGMPKERFSAEFPKEGPSILRIQQVVRGDSAAYFCASSPRLAGAQETQYFGPGTRLLVL.

V is TRBV29-1 and J is TRBJ2-5; possibly TRBD2 for D (7 bases). CDR3 size: 14 residues. Germline CDR1 is SQVTM and CDR2 is ANQGSEA. V was clipped by 6 bases and J by 1 base, with 15 bases between them. CDR3 region: CSVRGGVGQETQYF. CDR3 nucleotides: TGCAGCGTCAGGGGAGGGGTAGGCCAAGAGACCCAGTACTTC.

CDR3 coding DNA: TGTGCCATCAGTGGGGACAGGGGGGCCTACGAGCAGTACTTC. Translating gives CAISGDRGAYEQYF. The chain is built from TRBV10-3 and TRBJ2-7, with 11 bases aligning to TRBD1. CDR1 and CDR2 from the germline V gene are ENHRY and SYGVKD. Germline trimming cut 4 bases from V and 2 bases from J; bases unmatched to any gene: 1. CDR3 length: 14 residues.

This chain uses TRBV5-1 with TRBJ2-3; TRBD2 agrees at 11 bases. V shed 4 bases, J shed 1 base, and the junction held 8 bases outside the gene matches. Looked up from germline, CDR1 is SGHRS and CDR2 is YFSETQ. The CDR3 covers 17 residues. CDR3 in amino acids: CASSGPGTSGGTDTQYF. In DNA form, the CDR3 reads TGCGCCAGCAGCGGCCCCGGGACTAGCGGAGGCACAGATACGCAGTATTTT. The whole variable domain, filled in from reference TRBV5-1 and TRBJ2-3, reads KAGVTQTPRYLIKTRGQQVTLSCSPISGHRSVSWYQQTPGQGLQFLFEYFSETQRNKGNFPGRFSGRQFSNSRSEMNVSTLELGDSALYLCASSGPGTSGGTDTQYFGPGTRLTVL.

The chain carries TRBV7-2 and TRBJ1-5; D is ambiguous. The CDR3 spans 15 residues. V was trimmed by 0 bases and J by 3 bases, leaving 9 bases between them. Per germline, CDR1 SGHTA and CDR2 FQGNSA. The CDR3 coding sequence is TGTGCCAGCAGCTTAGCGGCCGAGAACAATCAGCCCCAGCATTTT. It is translated as CASSLAAENNQPQHF.

As for this clone: The sample contains more than one DNA sequence encoding this CDR3. The chain couples TRBV19 to TRBJ1-5; D gene uncertain. The V end was cut by 1 base, the J end by 0 bases, with 7 bases between. The CDR3 length is 15 residues. Germline lookup yields CDR1 LNHDA and CDR2 SQIVND (reference sequence). Here the CDR3 reads CASSIGPGSNQPQHF. CDR3 DNA sequence: TGTGCCAGTAGTATAGGTCCAGGTAGCAATCAGCCCCAGCATTTT.